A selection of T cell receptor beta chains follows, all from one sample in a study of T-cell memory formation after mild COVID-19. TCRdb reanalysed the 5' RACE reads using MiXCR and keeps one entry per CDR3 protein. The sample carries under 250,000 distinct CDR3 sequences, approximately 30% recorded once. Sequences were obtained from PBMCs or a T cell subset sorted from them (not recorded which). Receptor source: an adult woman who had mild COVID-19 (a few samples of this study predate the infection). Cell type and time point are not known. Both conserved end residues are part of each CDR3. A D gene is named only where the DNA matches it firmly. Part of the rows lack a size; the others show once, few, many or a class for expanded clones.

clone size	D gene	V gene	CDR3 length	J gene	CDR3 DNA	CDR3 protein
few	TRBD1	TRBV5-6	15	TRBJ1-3	TGTGCCAGCAGCTTGGTCAGGGGGACTGGAAACACCATATATTTT	CASSLVRGTGNTIYF
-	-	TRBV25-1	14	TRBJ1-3	TGTGCCAGCAGTCTGGGGTACTCTGGAAACACCATATATTTT	CASSLGYSGNTIYF
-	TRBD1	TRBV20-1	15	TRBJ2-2	TGCAGTGCCCCAAGACAGGGTGCGAACACCGGGGAGCTGTTTTTT	CSAPRQGANTGELFF
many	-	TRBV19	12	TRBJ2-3	TGTGCCACCCGACAGTCAGGAGATACGCAGTATTTT	CATRQSGDTQYF
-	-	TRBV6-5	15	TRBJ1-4	TGTGCCAGCAGTTACTCTAGGACGGCTTGGGAAAAACTGTTTTTT	CASSYSRTAWEKLFF
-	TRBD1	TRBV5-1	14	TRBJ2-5	TGCGCCAGCAGCGGAGGACAGGGCCGAGAGACCCAGTACTTC	CASSGGQGRETQYF
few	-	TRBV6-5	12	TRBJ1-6	TGTGCCAGCAGTACCACAGTCTCACCCCTCCACTTT	CASSTTVSPLHF
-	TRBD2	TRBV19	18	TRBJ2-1	TGTGCCAGTCAATGGGGGACTAGGTCCCCCGAGATTGACAATGAGCAGTTCTTC	CASQWGTRSPEIDNEQFF
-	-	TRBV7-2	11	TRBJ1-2	TGTGCTATGGGGGCGGGCTATGGCTACACCTTC	CAMGAGYGYTF
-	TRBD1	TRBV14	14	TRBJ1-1	TGTGCCAGCAGCCGGGACAGGGTGGCCACTGAAGCTTTCTTT	CASSRDRVATEAFF
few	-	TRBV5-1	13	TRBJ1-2	TGCGCCAGCAGGGAGCAGCTAAGGACTGGCTACACCTTC	CASREQLRTGYTF
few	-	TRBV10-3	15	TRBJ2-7	TGTGCCATCAGTGATACAGGACCCAAACGGGGCGAGCAGTACTTC	CAISDTGPKRGEQYF
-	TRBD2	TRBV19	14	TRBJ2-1	TGTGCCAGTAGAGCGGGGGGTTCCTACAATGAGCAGTTCTTC	CASRAGGSYNEQFF